What follows describes a single T cell receptor (beta chain). This clonotype appeared a few times. Its antigen is currently not known. The record has no base qualities; no much larger clone is one base away. The TCR beta CDR3 regions were amplified from the RNA transcripts. For the first round of RT-PCR on the TCR CDR3, the HTBI primer set was used together with the Qiagen OneStep RT-PCR kit. Libraries were constructed in a second round of multiplex PCR, after which size selection and purification were performed. Libraries were sequenced paired-end with 100 bp reads on an Illumina HiSeq2000. The study's processing was this. SOAPnuke was used to process the raw data, with reads discarded if the reads contained adapters or uncalled bases, had a mean Phred below 15, or lacked an exact constant-primer or identifier match. COPE v1.2.5 was used to merge high-quality paired reads, and clonotypes were defined as unique nucleotide sequences. MiTCR v1.1 was used to align clonotypes to the IMGT TRBV, TRBD and TRBJ reference segments. Only V-J combinations with frequency above 0.0001, covering about 99% of repertoires, were analysed. A TCS score was defined as the ratio between F50 (clonal expansion) and ExV (chaos), using BLOSUM62-based TCRdist between CDR3 peptides within each V-J. Welch's t-statistics and random forest reduced fewer than 600 V-J features to 13, which were used in a naive Bayes classifier (R e1071). In TCRdb, the public reads were trimmed at Q25 with fastp and aligned with MiXCR, with productive beta chains retained. Rows with a matching CDR3 protein are joined into one entry that keeps the most common DNA and genes. The V and J calls follow TCRdb's processing rather than the paper's. The sample profile shows approximately 700,000 distinct CDR3 sequences; roughly 15% of them were found once. Of the sample, around 7.7% is held by the ten largest clones.

These data originate in a study of T cells in Graves' hyperthyroidism and ophthalmopathy (dated by TCRdb to between 2018 and 2021). Some background on the complete study: Peripheral blood was collected at initial diagnosis, before any treatment. TCR V-J signatures able to tell the groups apart were searched for in a discovery cohort of 100 patients, of whom more than 40 had Graves' ophthalmopathy and 57 had stable Graves' hyperthyroidism. An independent validation cohort of around 19 hyperthyroidism patients and approximately 17 patients who later progressed to ophthalmopathy tested prospective prediction of ophthalmopathy. The roughly 91 discovery patients were randomly divided into training and test sets at a 7:3 ratio. The study also compared thyroid tissue and blood T-cell repertoires from five or six Graves' hyperthyroidism patients. Following sampling, methimazole starting at 30 mg daily was given to hyperthyroidism patients, and high-dose intravenous methylprednisolone was given to ophthalmopathy patients. TCR Vbeta CDR3 sequencing of 135 peripheral blood samples (roughly 43 ophthalmopathy, about 80 hyperthyroidism and roughly 17 progressor patients) is reported in the paper.

Stable Graves' hyperthyroidism was defined as the absence of progression to ophthalmopathy over 18 months of follow-up. Hyperthyroidism patients were newly diagnosed, with disease duration under 2 months, and aged 18 to 65 years. The study excluded patients with uncontrolled infections, other autoimmune diseases, pregnancy or lactation. Clinical symptoms, serum thyroxine and TRAb, thyroid ultrasound, and orbital computed tomography formed the basis for the diagnoses. PBMCs were separated from roughly 10 ml of fresh peripheral blood using Ficoll-Paque density gradient centrifugation. Total RNA was extracted using Trizol reagent, and RNA quality was assessed on an Agilent 2100 Bioanalyzer. Including cysteine and phenylalanine, the CDR3 has 16 amino acids. Of the read, only the CDR3 DNA is kept; its 48 bases are in frame from base 1. Trimming removed 3 bases from V and 4 bases from J; the gene matches leave 10 bases unexplained. Via the germline V gene, CDR1 is SGDLS and CDR2 YYNGEE.

Overall results and qualifications from the work: A model built on a 13 V-J signature distinguished ophthalmopathy from stable hyperthyroidism, reaching around 90% sensitivity and about 81% specificity in cross-validation and 80%/75% in testing. In validation, the model predicted progression to ophthalmopathy with over 65% sensitivity and over 72% specificity, a median of about 6 months before onset. Blood samples also contained most of the expanded thyroid clonotypes (frequency above 0.001), which suggests that blood repertoires may reflect thyroid immune responses. No statistical method was used to fix the sample size in advance, and group allocation was not hidden from the investigators.

The TCR was taken from a man aged 18 to 35 with Graves' hyperthyroidism. The sequencing sample was made of blood. This chain is built from TRBV9 and TRBJ2-5, and 9 junctional nucleotides match TRBD1. The sequenced DNA is TGTGCCAGCAGCGAAACAGGGGGCCCAAACGGAGAGACCCAGTACTTC. The resulting protein is CASSETGGPNGETQYF.